The source of this TCR beta chain is a study of shared T cell receptors in the human thymus. The germline V and J ends were trimmed by 2 bases and 6 bases, with 13 bases remaining between them. CDR1 SGHRS and CDR2 YFSETQ come from the germline V gene. This CDR3 comprises 14 residues. Using immunoSEQ multiplex PCR, the repertoire was profiled, and TCRdb retains in-frame clones only, with some absent. This table has 700,000 or so clones, approximately 85% appearing once. This sample was shared with a second study, whose subject was human thymus T cells. That work adds: Thymic resections from corrective heart surgery supplied the tissue.

The chain employs TRBV5-1 and TRBJ2-3; D may be TRBD1 (6 bases). The TCR comes from a girl under three years old with a congenital heart defect. The sequencing sample was made of thymocytes. CDR3 sequence reads: CASSLVKRGDTQYF. The CDR3 DNA follows: TGCGCCAGCAGCTTAGTTAAAAGGGGGGATACGCAGTATTTT.